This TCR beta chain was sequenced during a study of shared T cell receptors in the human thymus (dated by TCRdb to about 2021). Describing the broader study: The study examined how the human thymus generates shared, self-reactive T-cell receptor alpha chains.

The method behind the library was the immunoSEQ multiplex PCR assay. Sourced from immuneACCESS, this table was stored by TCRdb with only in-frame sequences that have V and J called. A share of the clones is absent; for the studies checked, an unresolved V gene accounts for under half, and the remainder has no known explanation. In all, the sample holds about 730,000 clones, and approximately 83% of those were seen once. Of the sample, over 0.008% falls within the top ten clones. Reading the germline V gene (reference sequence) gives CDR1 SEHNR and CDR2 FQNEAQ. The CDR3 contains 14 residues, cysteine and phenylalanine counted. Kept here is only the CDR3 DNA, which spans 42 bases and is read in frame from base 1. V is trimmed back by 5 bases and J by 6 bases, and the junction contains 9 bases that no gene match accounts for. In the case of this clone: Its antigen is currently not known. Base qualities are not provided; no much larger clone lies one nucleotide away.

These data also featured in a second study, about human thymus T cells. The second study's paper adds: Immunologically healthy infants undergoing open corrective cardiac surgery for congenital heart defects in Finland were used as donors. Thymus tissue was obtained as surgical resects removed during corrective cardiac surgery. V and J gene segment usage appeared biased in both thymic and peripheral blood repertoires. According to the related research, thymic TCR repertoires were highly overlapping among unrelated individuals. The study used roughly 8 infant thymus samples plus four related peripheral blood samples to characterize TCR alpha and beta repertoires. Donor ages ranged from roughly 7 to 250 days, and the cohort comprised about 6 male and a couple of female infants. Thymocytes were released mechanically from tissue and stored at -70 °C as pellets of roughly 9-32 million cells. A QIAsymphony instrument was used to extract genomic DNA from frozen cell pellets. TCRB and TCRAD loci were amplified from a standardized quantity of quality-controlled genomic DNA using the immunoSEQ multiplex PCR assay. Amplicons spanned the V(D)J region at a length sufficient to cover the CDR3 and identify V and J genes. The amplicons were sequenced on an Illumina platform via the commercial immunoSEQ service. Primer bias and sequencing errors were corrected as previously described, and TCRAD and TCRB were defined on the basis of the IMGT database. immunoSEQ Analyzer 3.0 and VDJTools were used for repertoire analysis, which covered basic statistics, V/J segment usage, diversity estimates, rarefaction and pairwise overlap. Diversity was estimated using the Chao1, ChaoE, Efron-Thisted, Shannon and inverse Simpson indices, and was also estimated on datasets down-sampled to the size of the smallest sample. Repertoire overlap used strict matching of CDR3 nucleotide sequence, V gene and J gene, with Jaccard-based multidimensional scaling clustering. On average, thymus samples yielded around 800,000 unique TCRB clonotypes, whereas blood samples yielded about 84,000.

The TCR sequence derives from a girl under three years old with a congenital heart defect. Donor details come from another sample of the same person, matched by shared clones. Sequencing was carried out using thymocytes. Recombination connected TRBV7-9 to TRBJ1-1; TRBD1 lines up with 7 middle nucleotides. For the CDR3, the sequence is CASSTRDRLSEAFF. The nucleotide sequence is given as TGTGCCAGCAGCACCCGGGACAGACTTTCTGAAGCTTTCTTT.